A selection of T cell receptor beta chains follows, all from one sample in a study of blood T cell repertoires in COVID-19. The table came from immunoSEQ multiplex PCR; TCRdb's copy has only in-frame clones and leaves some out. The sample includes around 210,000 clones, 70% to 90% seen only once; the top ten take more than 4.5%. Source material: peripheral blood. Receptor source: a man aged 50 to 60 with COVID-19, enrolled during active disease. Each CDR3 is given with its conserved first and last residue. Fields, in order: clone size, J gene, D gene, V gene, CDR3 protein, CDR3 DNA. A D gene is named only where the DNA matches it firmly. Expanded clones get a size class; other rows say once, few or many, or leave the size out.

>.|TRBJ2-3|TRBD2|TRBV12-5
CASGREATTRDTQYF
TGTGCTAGTGGTCGGGAGGCCACTACTAGGGATACGCAGTATTTT
>once|TRBJ2-7|.|TRBV30
CAWSVIRTSSASYEQYF
TGTGCCTGGAGTGTAATTCGGACATCTAGCGCCTCCTACGAGCAGTACTTC
>few|TRBJ1-6|TRBD1|TRBV13
CASSLGRQGSNSPLHF
TGTGCCAGCAGCTTAGGGCGACAGGGTTCGAATTCACCCCTCCACTTT
>.|TRBJ2-5|TRBD2|TRBV6-5
CASSYPASGGQETQYF
TGTGCCAGCAGTTACCCCGCTAGCGGGGGGCAAGAGACCCAGTACTTC
>.|TRBJ1-5|.|TRBV7-9
CASSLDRGQPQHF
TGTGCCAGCAGCTTAGATCGAGGGCAGCCCCAGCATTTT
>.|TRBJ1-1|.|TRBV5-1
CASSGLGGTEAFF
TGCGCCAGCAGCGGCTTGGGGGGCACTGAAGCTTTCTTT
>.|TRBJ2-3|.|TRBV15
CATSRLGGTDTQYF
TGTGCCACCAGCAGATTGGGGGGAACAGATACGCAGTATTTT
>.|TRBJ1-1|TRBD1|TRBV25-1
CAITGALGEAFF
TGTGCCATTACAGGGGCCCTCGGTGAAGCTTTCTTT
>.|TRBJ2-3|TRBD1|TRBV27
CASSSRTGGTDTQYF
TGTGCCAGCAGTTCCCGGACAGGCGGCACAGATACGCAGTATTTT
>.|TRBJ1-5|.|TRBV6-9
CASSYYNPGWVPNQPQHF
TGTGCCAGCAGTTACTATAATCCAGGCTGGGTCCCCAATCAGCCCCAGCATTTT
>.|TRBJ1-6|.|TRBV28
CASSTGWNSPLHF
TGTGCCAGCAGTACAGGGTGGAATTCACCCCTCCACTTT
>.|TRBJ2-3|.|TRBV6-5
CASSYTTSTDTQYF
TGTGCCAGCAGTTACACTACTAGCACAGATACGCAGTATTTT
>.|TRBJ1-1|.|TRBV19
CASSEQGNTEAFF
TGTGCCAGTAGTGAACAGGGTAACACTGAAGCTTTCTTT
>once|TRBJ2-2|.|TRBV9
CASSPQTAAVELFF
TGTGCCAGCAGCCCTCAGACGGCTGCGGTGGAGCTGTTTTTT
>.|TRBJ2-7|TRBD1|TRBV2
CASSQGAGRYEQYF
TGTGCCAGCAGCCAGGGGGCCGGTAGGTACGAGCAGTACTTC
>.|TRBJ2-6|TRBD1|TRBV24-1
CATSDPHGQGAAGANVLTF
TGTGCCACCAGTGACCCCCACGGGCAGGGGGCGGCTGGGGCCAACGTCCTGACTTTC
>.|TRBJ1-2|.|TRBV4-3
CASSQEGHTGRGYTF
TGCGCCAGCAGCCAAGAAGGGCATACCGGGAGGGGCTACACCTTC
>.|TRBJ2-7|TRBD2|TRBV3-1/TRBV3-2
CASSQEGLAWEQYF
TGTGCCAGCAGCCAAGAAGGACTAGCGTGGGAGCAGTACTTC
>.|TRBJ2-1|TRBD2|TRBV3-1/TRBV3-2
CASSPTSGGAYEQFF
TGTGCCAGCAGCCCCACAAGCGGGGGGGCGTATGAGCAGTTCTTC
>once|TRBJ2-3|TRBD2|TRBV9
CASSPLGGSTDTQYF
TGTGCCAGCAGCCCCCTGGGGGGGAGCACAGATACGCAGTATTTT
>.|TRBJ2-2|.|TRBV2
CASSEGGATGELFF
TGTGCCAGCAGTGAGGGCGGGGCTACCGGGGAGCTGTTTTTT
>.|TRBJ2-1|.|TRBV7-3
CASSLTGGQGMTYNEQFF
TGTGCCAGCAGCTTAACGGGCGGGCAGGGGATGACCTACAATGAGCAGTTCTTC
>.|TRBJ2-7|.|TRBV7-9
CASSLPVGGDGPYEQYF
TGTGCCAGCAGCTTGCCCGTCGGGGGTGACGGCCCCTACGAGCAGTACTTC
>.|TRBJ1-1|TRBD1|TRBV3-1/TRBV3-2
CASSRGQGQPEAFF
TGTGCCAGCAGCCGGGGACAGGGGCAGCCTGAAGCTTTCTTT
>.|TRBJ1-4|.|TRBV14
CASSQQGLTNEKLFF
TGTGCCAGCAGCCAGCAGGGGTTGACTAATGAAAAACTGTTTTTT
>.|TRBJ2-7|TRBD2|TRBV7-2
CASSLPGTTIYEQYF
TGTGCCAGCAGCTTGCCAGGGACTACGATCTACGAGCAGTACTTC
>.|TRBJ2-2|TRBD2|TRBV5-1
CASRAGGQNTGELFF
TGCGCCAGCAGAGCGGGGGGGCAGAACACCGGGGAGCTGTTTTTT
>.|TRBJ2-1|TRBD2|TRBV2
CASSVSRAGGSYNEQFF
TGTGCCAGCAGTGTATCACGAGCGGGGGGCTCCTACAATGAGCAGTTCTTC
>once|TRBJ2-1|.|TRBV24-1
CATSDSGDLIDNEQFF
TGTGCCACCAGTGATTCGGGAGATCTGATAGATAATGAGCAGTTCTTC
>once|TRBJ2-3|.|TRBV5-1
CASSLEAITDTQYF
TGCGCCAGCAGCTTGGAAGCTATCACAGATACGCAGTATTTT
>.|TRBJ2-1|TRBD2|TRBV28
CASITGGGLAGGNEQFF
TGTGCCAGCATTACCGGAGGGGGACTAGCGGGTGGCAATGAGCAGTTCTTC
>.|TRBJ2-5|TRBD2|TRBV6-6
CASTFGRGVSQETQYF
TGTGCCAGCACCTTCGGGCGGGGGGTTAGCCAAGAGACCCAGTACTTC
>.|TRBJ1-4|TRBD1|TRBV7-8
CASSPRRDRINEKLFF
TGTGCCAGCAGCCCTCGAAGGGACAGGATTAATGAAAAACTGTTTTTT
>.|TRBJ2-7|TRBD2|TRBV7-9
CASSLRASGVYEQYF
TGTGCCAGCAGCTTAAGGGCTAGCGGGGTATACGAGCAGTACTTC
>.|TRBJ2-5|TRBD1|TRBV7-9
CASSTRTGGLETQYF
TGTGCCAGCAGCACAAGGACAGGGGGCCTGGAGACCCAGTACTTC
>.|TRBJ2-2|TRBD2|TRBV3-1/TRBV3-2
CASSQAVLAGTNTGELFF
TGTGCCAGCAGCCAAGCTGTACTAGCGGGGACGAACACCGGGGAGCTGTTTTTT
>.|TRBJ2-7|TRBD2|TRBV7-8
CASSLVERGTSYEQYF
TGTGCCAGCAGCTTAGTGGAGCGGGGGACCTCCTACGAGCAGTACTTC
>.|TRBJ2-1|.|TRBV11-3
CASSLGGGLSYNEQFF
TGTGCCAGCAGCTTAGGCGGCGGGCTCTCCTACAATGAGCAGTTCTTC
>.|TRBJ2-7|TRBD2|TRBV7-2
CASRRGLDYYEQYF
TGTGCCAGCAGACGTGGACTAGACTATTACGAGCAGTACTTC
>.|TRBJ1-2|.|TRBV18
CASSPGGDYGYTF
TGTGCCAGCTCACCGGGGGGGGATTATGGCTACACCTTC
>.|TRBJ1-4|TRBD1|TRBV29-1
CSVQGATNEKLFF
TGCAGCGTCCAGGGGGCAACTAATGAAAAACTGTTTTTT
>.|TRBJ1-5|TRBD1|TRBV18
CASSLGQGRHQPQHF
TGTGCCAGCTCCCTAGGACAGGGCAGGCATCAGCCCCAGCATTTT
>.|TRBJ1-5|.|TRBV7-2
CASSFGGSSNQPQHF
TGTGCCAGCAGCTTTGGGGGGTCTAGCAATCAGCCCCAGCATTTT
>.|TRBJ2-7|TRBD2|TRBV3-1/TRBV3-2
CASSQLAGGNYEQYF
TGTGCCAGCAGCCAACTAGCGGGGGGGAACTACGAGCAGTACTTC
>.|TRBJ2-7|TRBD2|TRBV5-8
CASSWKGLGYNEQYF
TGTGCCAGCAGCTGGAAGGGACTAGGTTACAACGAGCAGTACTTC
>once|TRBJ1-1|.|TRBV28
CASSWGGVNTEAFF
TGTGCCAGCAGTTGGGGGGGGGTCAACACTGAAGCTTTCTTT